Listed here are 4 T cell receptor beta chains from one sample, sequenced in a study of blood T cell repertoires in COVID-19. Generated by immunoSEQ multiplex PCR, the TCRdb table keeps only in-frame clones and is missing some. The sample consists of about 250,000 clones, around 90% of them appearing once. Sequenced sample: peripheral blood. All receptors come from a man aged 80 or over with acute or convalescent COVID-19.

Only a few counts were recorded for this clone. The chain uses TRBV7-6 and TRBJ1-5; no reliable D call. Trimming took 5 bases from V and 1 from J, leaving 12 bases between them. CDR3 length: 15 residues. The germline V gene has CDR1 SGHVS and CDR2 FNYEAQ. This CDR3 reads CASSLSGLSNQPQHF. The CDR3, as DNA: TGTGCCAGCAGCCTGTCAGGACTGAGCAATCAGCCCCAGCATTTT.

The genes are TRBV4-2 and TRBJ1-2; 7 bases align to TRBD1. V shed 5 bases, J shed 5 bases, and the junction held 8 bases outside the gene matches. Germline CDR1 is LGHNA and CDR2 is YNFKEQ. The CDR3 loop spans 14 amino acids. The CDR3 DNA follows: TGTGCCAGCAGCAGAATGGGACAGAAGTATGGCTACACCTTC. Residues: CASSRMGQKYGYTF.

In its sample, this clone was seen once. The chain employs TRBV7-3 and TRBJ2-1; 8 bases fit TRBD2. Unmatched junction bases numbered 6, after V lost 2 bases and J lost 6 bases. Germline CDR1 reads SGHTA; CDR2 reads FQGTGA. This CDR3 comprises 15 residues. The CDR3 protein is CASSLVPGGRNEQFF. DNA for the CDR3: TGTGCCAGCAGCTTAGTTCCGGGGGGGCGCAATGAGCAGTTCTTC. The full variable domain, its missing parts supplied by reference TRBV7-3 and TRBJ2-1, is GAGVSQTPSNKVTEKGKYVELRCDPISGHTALYWYRQSLGQGPEFLIYFQGTGAADDSGLPNDRFFAVRPEGSVSTLKIQRTERGDSAVYLCASSLVPGGRNEQFFGPGTRLTVL.

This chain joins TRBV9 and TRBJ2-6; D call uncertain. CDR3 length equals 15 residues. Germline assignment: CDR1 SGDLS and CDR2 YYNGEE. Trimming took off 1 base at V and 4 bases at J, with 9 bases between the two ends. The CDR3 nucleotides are TGTGCCAGCAGCGTAAGGAGTTCCGGGGCCAACGTCCTGACTTTC. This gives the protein CASSVRSSGANVLTF.